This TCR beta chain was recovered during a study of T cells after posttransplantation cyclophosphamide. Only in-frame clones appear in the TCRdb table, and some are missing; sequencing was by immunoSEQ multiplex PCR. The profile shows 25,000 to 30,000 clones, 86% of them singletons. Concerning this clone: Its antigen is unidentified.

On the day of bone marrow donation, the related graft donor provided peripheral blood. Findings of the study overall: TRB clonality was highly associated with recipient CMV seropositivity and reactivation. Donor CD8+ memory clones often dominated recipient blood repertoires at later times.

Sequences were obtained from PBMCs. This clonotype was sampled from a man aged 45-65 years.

The CDR3 DNA reads TGTGCCTGGAGAAGACTAGCGGGAGTCTACGAGCAGTACTTC. Its protein is CAWRRLAGVYEQYF. The V and J genes are TRBV30 and TRBJ2-7; 12 positions agree with TRBD2. CDR3 length equals 14 residues. CDR1 and CDR2 from the germline V gene are GTSNPN and SVGIG (reference sequence). V was pared by 3 bases and J by 3 bases, with 3 bases of the junction left unmatched.